Following are 9 T cell receptor beta chains from one sample sequenced in a study of CD8 T cells in ankylosing spondylitis. Study results and limitations: Among TCR beta sequences, a motif of eight or nine highly homologous variants appeared characteristic of ankylosing spondylitis blood.

No cognate antigen is known for these TCRs. Via MiXCR, TCRdb re-called the 5' RACE reads, giving one row per CDR3 protein. The data show about 540,000 distinct CDR3 sequences, roughly 13% seen once. The source material was blood, either unsorted or a sorted T cell fraction (not recorded which). These receptors originate from a male donor with ankylosing spondylitis.

Remarks on this clonotype: This may be a read error, as it is one base from a much larger clone. This chain uses TRBV12-3 or TRBV12-4 with TRBJ2-5; TRBD2 matches 11 bases. V gave up 6 bases and J gave up 7 bases; unmatched junction bases: 13. The CDR3 totals 16 residues. The CDR3 DNA is TGTGCCAGCAGAACAAGAGTAGCGGGAGGGGCCGTGACCCAGTACTTC. It translates to CASRTRVAGGAVTQYF.

This clonotype was observed a handful of times. The chain joins TRBV11-2 to TRBJ2-7, with D maybe TRBD1 (5 bases). Germline-derived CDR1 and CDR2 are SGHAT and FQNNGV. This CDR3 contains 14 residues. V lost 3 bases and J lost 2, with 11 bases in between. The CDR3 DNA sequence: TGTGCCAGCAGCTTGGCCAGGGAAGCCTACGAGCAGTACGTC. Amino acid sequence: CASSLAREAYEQYV.

The J gene is TRBJ2-2, the V gene TRBV5-1; maybe TRBD2 (5 bases). Germline V gene sequence: CDR1 SGHRS, CDR2 YFSETQ. The length of the CDR3 is 15 residues. Trimming took 3 bases from V and 1 from J, leaving 10 bases between them. The CDR3 here is CASSWELLNTGELFF. The CDR3, as DNA: TGCGCCAGCAGCTGGGAGCTTCTGAACACCGGGGAGCTGTTTTTT.

This clonotype was detected only a few times. The chain combines TRBV27 with TRBJ2-7, with 7 positions matching TRBD1. Trimming cost V 5 bases and J 0 bases; bases outside gene matches: 10. Germline-derived CDR1 and CDR2 are MNHEY and SMNVEV (reference sequence). This CDR3 has 16 amino acids. The CDR3 protein is CASSGLSGDSSYEQYF. CDR3 nucleotides: TGTGCCAGCAGTGGACTTTCCGGGGACAGCTCCTACGAGCAGTACTTC.

The chain recombines TRBV11-2 with TRBJ2-1; 13 bases are a match to TRBD2. Looked up from germline, CDR1 is SGHAT and CDR2 is FQNNGV. The V gene end was trimmed by 5 bases and the J gene end by 2 bases; junction bases not matched to a gene: 9. CDR3 length: 18 residues. For the CDR3, the DNA is TGTGCCAGCAGCACCCATAGGGGGACTAGCGGGACCTACAATGAGCAGTTCTTC. It encodes CASSTHRGTSGTYNEQFF. Filled out from reference TRBV11-2 and TRBJ2-1, the complete variable domain reads EAGVAQSPRYKIIEKRQSVAFWCNPISGHATLYWYQQILGQGPKLLIQFQNNGVVDDSQLPKDRFSAERLKGVDSTLKIQPAKLEDSAVYLCASSTHRGTSGTYNEQFFGPGTRLTVL.

This clonotype was seen more than once but under ten times. The chain couples TRBV4-2 to TRBJ2-4, with 7 positions matching TRBD1. The trim removed 0 bases at V and 7 bases at J, leaving 6 bases unmatched. This CDR3 region has 15 residues. Germline-derived CDR1 and CDR2 are LGHNA and YNFKEQ. CDR3 protein: CASSQEAGTDNIQYF. In DNA, the CDR3 is TGTGCCAGCAGCCAAGAGGCCGGGACAGACAACATTCAGTACTTC.

This clonotype was recorded many times. The chain carries TRBV7-9 and TRBJ1-3; possibly TRBD1 for D (6 bases). Germline values: CDR1 SEHNR, CDR2 FQNEAQ (reference sequence). Trimming removed 5 bases at V and 0 bases at J, with 11 bases between. The CDR3 sequence is 15 residues long. The CDR3 nucleotides read TGTGCCAGCAGCCCGACAGGATTCTCTGGAAACACCATATATTTT. It codes for CASSPTGFSGNTIYF.

This clonotype has more than one count but fewer than ten. This sequence joins TRBV12-3 or TRBV12-4 and TRBJ1-5; TRBD1 is a possible D gene (5 bases). Between the trimmed V and J ends, which lost 1 base and 4 bases, there was a span of 17 bases. The CDR3 is made up of 17 amino acids. The chain's CDR3 is CASSLGRMGPGNQPQHF. The CDR3 DNA reads TGTGCCAGCAGTTTAGGCCGTATGGGGCCCGGTAATCAGCCCCAGCATTTT.

This sequence joins TRBV28 and TRBJ2-7, with D maybe TRBD1 (5 bases). The V gene lost 1 base and the J gene lost 7 bases, with 11 bases spanning the gap. Per the germline V gene, CDR1 is MDHEN and CDR2 is SYDVKM. The CDR3 length is 13 residues. The CDR3 DNA reads TGTGCCAGCAGTTTATCGGACAATCGGGAGCAGTACGTC. It codes for CASSLSDNREQYV.